One and the same sample provided the 28 T cell receptor beta chains below, sequenced in a study of T cell repertoires in cytomegalovirus infection. TCRdb recomputed calls from the reads with MiXCR, one row per CDR3 protein. Among a few hundred thousand distinct CDR3 sequences listed, approximately 30% were seen once. Their specific antigens are unknown. The sequences come from cultured PBMCs, collected from culture after CMV antigen stimulation. The receptors shown here come from a human donor in good health (CMV status not recorded). Some clones in this sample may be carry-over from other donors' samples.

The rearrangement joins TRBV20-1 to TRBJ2-1; a possible D gene is TRBD2 (5 bases). The CDR3 is made up of 12 amino acids. Trimming took off 2 bases at V and 4 bases at J, with 6 bases between the two ends. Germline V gene sequence: CDR1 DFQATT, CDR2 SNEGSKA (reference sequence). The CDR3 DNA sequence: TGCAGTGCTAGACTAGCTTACAATGAGCAGTTCTTC. Protein: CSARLAYNEQFF.

Many counts were recorded for this clonotype. The chain employs TRBV28 and TRBJ2-7, with D tentatively TRBD1 or TRBD2 (5 bases each). The CDR3 consists of 15 residues. The germline CDR1 and CDR2 sequences are MDHEN and SYDVKM. V was cut by 5 bases and J by 5 bases, with 19 bases left in between. Here the CDR3 reads CASSPWIQGRNEQYF. Here the CDR3 DNA reads TGTGCCAGCAGTCCCTGGATCCAGGGACGTAACGAGCAGTACTTC.

In its sample, this clonotype was seen a few times. The chain has TRBV11-3 and TRBJ2-3, with 11 nucleotides matching TRBD2. With V trimmed by 3 bases and J by 4 bases, 9 bases remained unmatched. The CDR3 covers 17 residues. Germline V gene data show CDR1 as SGHNT and CDR2 as YENEEA. CDR3 DNA: TGTGCCAGCAGCTTCTTAGCGGGAGGGGGAGGAGCAGATACGCAGTATTTT. Amino acid sequence: CASSFLAGGGGADTQYF. The variable domain in full, with the rest retrieved from reference TRBV11-3 and TRBJ2-3, is EAGVVQSPRYKIIEKKQPVAFWCNPISGHNTLYWYLQNLGQGPELLIRYENEEAVDDSQLPKDRFSAERLKGVDSTLKIQPAELGDSAVYLCASSFLAGGGGADTQYFGPGTRLTVL.

This clonotype was counted only a few times. The gene calls are TRBV28 and TRBJ2-1; D unclear. The CDR3 runs to 14 residues. Germline loops: CDR1 MDHEN, CDR2 SYDVKM. V dropped 1 base and J dropped 4 bases, with 8 bases sitting between them. CDR3 region: CASSLLGSYNEQFF. CDR3 DNA: TGTGCCAGCAGTTTATTGGGCAGTTACAATGAGCAGTTCTTC.

This rearrangement joins TRBV7-2 to TRBJ2-1; unclear D gene. Germline assignment: CDR1 SGHTA and CDR2 FQGNSA. V lost 4 bases to trimming and J lost 6 bases, with 19 bases between them. This CDR3 comprises 16 residues. CDR3 sequence reads: CASSSLAFVPSNEQFF. The CDR3 DNA is TGTGCCAGCAGCTCCCTCGCTTTTGTACCGTCCAATGAGCAGTTCTTC.

The chain uses TRBV12-3 or TRBV12-4 and TRBJ2-7; possible D gene TRBD2, 7 bases. CDR3 length equals 13 residues. V lost 8 bases and J 4 bases, leaving 15 bases between the germline ends. CDR3 DNA: TGTGCCAGCGGGCGGGGGCAGGCTTACGAGCAGTACTTC. It yields the protein CASGRGQAYEQYF.

This clonotype was seen a handful of times. This chain links TRBV7-2 with TRBJ2-3, with 13 positions matching TRBD2. The CDR3 is 15 amino acids. With V trimmed by 5 bases and J by 5 bases, 4 bases remained unmatched. In germline, CDR1 is SGHTA, CDR2 FQGNSA. The CDR3 bases are TGTGCCAGCAGCCCCCGACTAGCGGGAGGAGATACGCAGTATTTT. Its translation is CASSPRLAGGDTQYF. The entire variable domain, with the rest obtained from reference TRBV7-2 and TRBJ2-3, is as follows: GAGVSQSPSNKVTEKGKDVELRCDPISGHTALYWYRQSLGQGLEFLIYFQGNSAPDKSGLPSDRFSAERTGGSVSTLTIQRTQQEDSAVYLCASSPRLAGGDTQYFGPGTRLTVL.

The V gene is TRBV5-4, the J gene TRBJ1-2; D not resolved. Germline assignment: CDR1 SGHNT and CDR2 YYREEE (reference sequence). The CDR3 is 13 residues long. Trimming took off 0 bases at V and 8 bases at J, with 11 bases between the two ends. CDR3 nucleotides: TGTGCCAGCAGCTTGGAAGTGACGCCCGGCTACACCTTC. Residues: CASSLEVTPGYTF. The full variable domain, rest sourced from reference TRBV5-4 and TRBJ1-2, is ETGVTQSPTHLIKTRGQQVTLRCSSQSGHNTVSWYQQALGQGPQFIFQYYREEENGRGNFPPRFSGLQFPNYSSELNVNALELDDSALYLCASSLEVTPGYTFGSGTRLTVV.

This chain connects TRBV10-1 to TRBJ2-7, with a weak D call TRBD2 (6 bases). The germline gives CDR1 WNHNN, CDR2 SYGVQD (reference sequence). The CDR3 length is 14 residues. Deletions cut 6 bases from V and 1 base from J, with 13 bases between. This CDR3 is CASRSPGLSYEQYV. In nucleotides, the CDR3 is TGCGCCAGCAGATCCCCGGGACTTTCCTACGAGCAGTACGTC.

The chain has TRBV19 and TRBJ2-1; perhaps TRBD2 as D (6 bases). CDR1 LNHDA and CDR2 SQIVND come from the germline V gene (reference sequence). V was cut by 4 bases and J by 2 bases, with 30 bases left in between. This CDR3 spans 21 amino acids. The CDR3 loop is CASSKATVKSLRGITYNEQFF. Here the CDR3 DNA reads TGTGCCAGTAGTAAGGCGACCGTAAAGTCCCTTCGCGGGATTACCTACAATGAGCAGTTCTTC. Based on the CDR3 plus reference TRBV19 and TRBJ2-1, the full variable domain is DGGITQSPKYLFRKEGQNVTLSCEQNLNHDAMYWYRQDPGQGLRLIYYSQIVNDFQKGDIAEGYSVSREKKESFPLTVTSAQKNPTAFYLCASSKATVKSLRGITYNEQFFGPGTRLTVL.

The V and J genes are TRBV19 and TRBJ1-4, with TRBD1 matching over 9 bases. Germline lookup yields CDR1 LNHDA and CDR2 SQIVND (reference sequence). The CDR3 is made up of 15 amino acids. Trimming at V came to 6 bases and at J to 7 bases, leaving 9 bases not matched to a gene. Written as DNA, the CDR3 is TGTGCCAGTAGAGACCTGGACAGGGGAAGTGAAAAACTGTTTTTT. Translation: CASRDLDRGSEKLFF.

The genes are TRBV7-2 and TRBJ2-5, with 9 bases that match TRBD2. The junction had 5 bases not matched to a gene; V was cut back by 4 bases and J by 5 bases. CDR1 SGHTA and CDR2 FQGNSA come from the germline V gene. The CDR3 length is 14 residues. The CDR3 is CASSSLAGAETQYF. For the CDR3, the DNA is TGTGCCAGCAGCTCCTTAGCGGGAGCGGAGACCCAGTACTTC.

This clonotype was detected only a few times. The J gene is TRBJ1-2, the V gene TRBV6-5; the match to TRBD1 covers 8 bases. The CDR3 is made up of 15 amino acids. V was clipped by 2 bases and J by 7 bases; unmatched bases: 9. CDR1 and CDR2 from the germline V gene are MNHEY and SVGAGI. DNA of the CDR3: TGTGCCAGCAGTTACGGACAGGGAATTGGAAGTGGCTACACCTTC. It translates to CASSYGQGIGSGYTF.

As DNA, the CDR3 is TGTGCCAGCAGCGGATCCCGCCACAGGGGGCCGGGCGGGGAGCTGTTTTTT. Protein sequence: CASSGSRHRGPGGELFF. This chain links TRBV7-2 with TRBJ2-2, with 9 bases fitting TRBD1. The CDR3 contains 17 residues. CDR1 and CDR2 from the germline V gene are SGHTA and FQGNSA. V shed 5 bases and J 7 bases; nucleotides not matched to a gene: 14.

This clonotype has a handful of counts. The chain uses TRBV2 and TRBJ2-1; 7 bases are shared with TRBD2. CDR3 length: 14 residues. J was trimmed by 5 bases and V by 6 bases; bases with no gene match: 7. CDR1 SNHLY and CDR2 FYNNEI come from the germline V gene. The CDR3 bases are TGTGCCAGCAGGGGCCCCGGGACTAACAATGAGCAGTTCTTC. This codes for CASRGPGTNNEQFF.

V usage is TRBV19 and J usage is TRBJ2-1; 12 bases align to TRBD2. CDR1 and CDR2 (germline): LNHDA, SQIVND (reference sequence). CDR3 length equals 17 residues. V dropped 5 bases and J dropped 3; count of bases not matched to a gene: 8. DNA for the CDR3: TGTGCCAGTAGTTCCACGACTAGCGGGAGATTCTACAATGAGCAGTTCTTC. It encodes CASSSTTSGRFYNEQFF.

This clonotype occurred a few times. V and J are TRBV20-1 and TRBJ1-5; the D is unclear. V lost 2 bases to trimming and J lost 2 bases, with 10 bases between them. Germline V gene sequence: CDR1 DFQATT, CDR2 SNEGSKA (reference sequence). This CDR3 is built from 14 residues. CDR3 sequence (DNA): TGCAGTGCTAGACCGAATCCTGGCAATCAGCCCCAGCATTTT. Encoded protein: CSARPNPGNQPQHF.

The V call is TRBV6-1, the J call TRBJ1-5, with a weak D call TRBD1 (5 bases). V lost 5 bases, J lost 5 bases, and 19 bases lay in between. The CDR3 has 16 residues. Germline V gene lookup returns CDR1 MNHNS and CDR2 SASEGT. DNA of the CDR3: TGTGCCAGCAGTAGACAAACAGGCCCGGGGGATCAGCCCCAGCATTTT. It encodes CASSRQTGPGDQPQHF.

V is TRBV7-2 and J is TRBJ2-1, with TRBD1 matching 8 bases. V was clipped by 6 bases and J by 8 bases; unmatched bases: 6. The CDR3 spans 13 residues. Germline CDR1 SGHTA, CDR2 FQGNSA. The CDR3: CASRNTGGHEQFF. CDR3 sequence (DNA): TGTGCCAGCAGGAATACAGGGGGGCATGAGCAGTTCTTC.

In this sample, this clonotype turned up once. The chain carries TRBV7-9 and TRBJ1-2, with a weak D call TRBD1 (5 bases). With 5 bases removed from V and 8 bases from J, the gap between germline ends came to 21 bases. Germline V lookup: CDR1 SEHNR, CDR2 FQNEAQ (reference sequence). The CDR3 consists of 15 residues. In DNA form, the CDR3 reads TGTGCCAGCAGCCGTGGGGGGAGCCAGGTCCGGGGCTACACCTTC. Its protein is CASSRGGSQVRGYTF.

This clonotype was detected many times. The rearrangement joins TRBV7-2 to TRBJ1-3; D unclear. The V gene lost 0 bases and the J gene lost 4 bases, with 16 bases spanning the gap. The CDR3 consists of 17 residues. Germline V gene lookup returns CDR1 SGHTA and CDR2 FQGNSA. The CDR3 loop reads CASSLAVNRVGGNTIYF. The CDR3 DNA reads TGTGCCAGCAGCTTAGCTGTAAACAGAGTGGGAGGAAACACCATATATTTT.

The genes are TRBV24-1 and TRBJ2-1, with D possibly matching TRBD2 (6 bases). CDR3 size: 17 residues. CDR1 KGHDR and CDR2 SFDVKD come from the germline V gene. Trimming shortened V by 7 bases and J by 0 bases, and 18 bases separated the two germline ends. CDR3 sequence: CATSKRSGVSSYNEQFF. CDR3 DNA: TGTGCCACCAGCAAACGTAGCGGAGTCTCCTCCTACAATGAGCAGTTCTTC.

This clonotype was picked up one time. This chain links TRBV19 with TRBJ2-7, with 12 bases identical to TRBD2. This CDR3 is built from 12 residues. Germline V gene data show CDR1 as LNHDA and CDR2 as SQIVND (reference sequence). CDR3 DNA sequence: TGTGCCAGTACCTCGACTAGCGGGAGTTCGAACGTC. Translating it yields CASTSTSGSSNV.

V and J are TRBV29-1 and TRBJ2-7, with TRBD1 matching 9 bases. The trim removed 0 bases at V and 6 bases at J, leaving 9 bases unmatched. The CDR3 totals 15 residues. Germline V gives CDR1 SQVTM, CDR2 ANQGSEA. The CDR3: CSVEDRSGGQGEQYF. The CDR3, as DNA: TGCAGCGTTGAAGATCGAAGTGGGGGACAGGGCGAGCAGTACTTC.

This clonotype was counted between two and nine times. The rearrangement links TRBV7-2 to TRBJ1-3; TRBD1 matches 7 bases. The CDR3 has 20 residues. Germline V gene data show CDR1 as SGHTA and CDR2 as FQGNSA. The V gene end was trimmed by 4 bases and the J gene end by 0 bases; junction bases not matched to a gene: 18. CDR3 region: CASSYPAGRGAGGSGNTIYF. DNA for the CDR3: TGTGCCAGCAGCTATCCTGCCGGGAGGGGGGCAGGGGGCTCTGGAAACACCATATATTTT.

This clonotype has ten or more counts. The V gene is TRBV7-2, the J gene TRBJ2-5; 11 bases are shared with TRBD2. V shed 6 bases and J 4 bases; nucleotides not matched to a gene: 4. The CDR3 totals 14 residues. Germline V CDR1 and CDR2: SGHTA, FQGNSA. The CDR3 protein is CASRRTSGGETQYF. The CDR3 DNA sequence: TGTGCCAGCAGGCGAACTAGCGGGGGAGAGACCCAGTACTTC. The whole variable domain, filled in from reference TRBV7-2 and TRBJ2-5, reads GAGVSQSPSNKVTEKGKDVELRCDPISGHTALYWYRQSLGQGLEFLIYFQGNSAPDKSGLPSDRFSAERTGGSVSTLTIQRTQQEDSAVYLCASRRTSGGETQYFGPGTRLLVL.

The sample holds many counts of this clonotype. This sequence joins TRBV7-2 and TRBJ2-3; 13 nucleotides agree with TRBD2. The CDR3 loop spans 16 amino acids. V was pared by 3 bases and J by 3 bases, with 3 bases of the junction left unmatched. The germline V gene encodes CDR1 SGHTA and CDR2 FQGNSA. This CDR3 is CASSFGLAGETDTQYF. DNA of the CDR3: TGTGCCAGCAGCTTCGGACTAGCGGGAGAGACAGATACGCAGTATTTT. The complete variable domain, with remaining parts taken from reference TRBV7-2 and TRBJ2-3, reads GAGVSQSPSNKVTEKGKDVELRCDPISGHTALYWYRQSLGQGLEFLIYFQGNSAPDKSGLPSDRFSAERTGGSVSTLTIQRTQQEDSAVYLCASSFGLAGETDTQYFGPGTRLTVL.

The chain is built from TRBV12-3 or TRBV12-4 and TRBJ2-3; D perhaps matches TRBD2 (5 bases). V was pared by 3 bases and J by 1 base, with 14 bases between. The CDR3 has 16 residues. The CDR3 bases are TGTGCCAGCAGTTTGTTACTAGTCGGCGGCACAGATACGCAGTATTTT. Residues: CASSLLLVGGTDTQYF.